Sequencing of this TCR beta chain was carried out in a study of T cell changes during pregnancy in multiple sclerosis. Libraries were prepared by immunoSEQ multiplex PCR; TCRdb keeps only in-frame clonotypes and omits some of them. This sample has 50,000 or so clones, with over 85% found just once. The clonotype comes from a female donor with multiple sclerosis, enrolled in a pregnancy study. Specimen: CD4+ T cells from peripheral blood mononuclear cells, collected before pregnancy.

CDR3 nucleotide sequence: TGTGCCAGCAGAGGTAGGCAACGGGGAGCGGGAAACACACAGGGAGATACGCAGTATTTT. Translation: CASRGRQRGAGNTQGDTQYF. The V gene is TRBV27, the J gene TRBJ2-3, with a possible D match to TRBD2 (7 bases). The CDR3 is 20 amino acids. Trimming stripped 6 bases from V and 5 bases from J, with 33 bases between. The V gene's germline CDR1 is MNHEY and CDR2 SMNVEV (reference sequence).